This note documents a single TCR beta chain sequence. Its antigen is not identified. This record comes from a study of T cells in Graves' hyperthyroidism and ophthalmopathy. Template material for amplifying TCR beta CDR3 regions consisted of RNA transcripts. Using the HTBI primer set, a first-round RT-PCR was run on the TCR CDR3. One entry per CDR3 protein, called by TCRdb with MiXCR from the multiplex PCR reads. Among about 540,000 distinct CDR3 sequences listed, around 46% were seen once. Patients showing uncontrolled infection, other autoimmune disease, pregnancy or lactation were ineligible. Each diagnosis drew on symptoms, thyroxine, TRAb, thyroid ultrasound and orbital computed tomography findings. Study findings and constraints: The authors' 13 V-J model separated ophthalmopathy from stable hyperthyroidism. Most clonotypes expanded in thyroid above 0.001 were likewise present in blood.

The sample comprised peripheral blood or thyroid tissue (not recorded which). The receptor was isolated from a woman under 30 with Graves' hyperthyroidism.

The CDR3 here is CASRDQSYEQYF. In DNA, the CDR3 is TGTGCCAGCAGGGACCAGTCCTACGAGCAGTACTTC. The genes are TRBV24-1 and TRBJ2-7, with D perhaps assigned TRBD1 or TRBD2 (5 bases each). V was pared by 11 bases and J by 1 base, with 11 bases between. The CDR3 length is 12 residues. CDR1 and CDR2 (germline): KGHDR, SFDVKD.